This T cell receptor beta chain was recovered during a study of shared clonotypes between healthy human individuals. In the study overall: CD8 memory received one plate per donor, CD8 naive two, CD4 memory three and CD4 naive three.

Libraries were prepared by immunoSEQ multiplex PCR; TCRdb keeps only in-frame clonotypes and omits some of them. Altogether some 2,000,000 clones are present, approximately 94% being singletons, with the ten largest covering around 0.13%. Study outcomes and limitations: It was expected that sequencing depth would affect clonotype sharing among donors. The study drew on few donors, limiting represented genetic and exposure-history diversity.

The germline V gene has CDR1 SGHVS and CDR2 FQNEAQ. V shed 5 bases, J shed 4 bases, and the junction held 13 bases outside the gene matches. CDR3 length: 16 amino acids. For this clone: Antigen: not known.

Material for sequencing was naive CD4+ T cells sorted from blood. The sample's subset: CD45RA+ positively selected. The receptor's source is a young man in good health. The V and J genes are TRBV7-8 and TRBJ2-7; TRBD1 agrees at 8 bases. The DNA for the CDR3 is TGTGCCAGCAGCCTAGGCCGGACAGGGATAGGTTACGAGCAGTACTTC. Protein product: CASSLGRTGIGYEQYF.